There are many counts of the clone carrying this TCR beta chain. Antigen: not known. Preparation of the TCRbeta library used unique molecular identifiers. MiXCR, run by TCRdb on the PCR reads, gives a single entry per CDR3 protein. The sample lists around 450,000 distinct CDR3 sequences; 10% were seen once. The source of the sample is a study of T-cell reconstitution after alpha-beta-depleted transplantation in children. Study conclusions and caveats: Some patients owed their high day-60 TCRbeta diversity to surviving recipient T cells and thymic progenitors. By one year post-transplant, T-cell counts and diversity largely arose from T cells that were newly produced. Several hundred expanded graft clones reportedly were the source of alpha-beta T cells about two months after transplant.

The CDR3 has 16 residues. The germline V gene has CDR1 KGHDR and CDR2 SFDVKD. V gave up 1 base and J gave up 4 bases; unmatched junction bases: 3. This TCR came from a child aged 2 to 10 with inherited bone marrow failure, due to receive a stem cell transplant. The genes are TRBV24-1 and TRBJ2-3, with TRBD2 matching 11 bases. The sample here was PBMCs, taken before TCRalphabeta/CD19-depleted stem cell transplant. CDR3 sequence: CATSDFTSGRADTQYF. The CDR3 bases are TGTGCCACCAGTGATTTCACTAGCGGGAGAGCAGATACGCAGTATTTT.